The 21 T cell receptor beta chains in this list originate from one sample, sequenced in a study of CD8 T cells in Susac syndrome (dated by TCRdb to the late 2010s). The receptor library was made with the immunoSEQ multiplex PCR assay. RNA was extracted using the RNeasy kit, and roughly 0.5 to 1 microgram was reverse transcribed with random hexamers. The raw public data were reprocessed by TCRdb itself: fastp quality trimming at Q25, MiXCR clonotype calling, in-frame beta chains only. One record per CDR3 amino acid sequence lists the most common genes and DNA. This sample has about 200,000 distinct CDR3 sequences in its table, and roughly 94% of those were observed once. The ten largest clones represent 0.082% of the sample. Sequenced: CD4+ T cells from PBMCs. Source of these receptors: a human donor with multiple sclerosis.

The chain links TRBV3-1 to TRBJ1-2, with D unclear. V lost 2 bases to trimming and J lost 6 bases, with 7 bases between them. In germline, CDR1 is LGHDT, CDR2 YNNKEL (reference sequence). CDR3 size: 12 residues. In DNA, the CDR3 is TGTGCCAGCAGCCAACTCTCCCATGGCTACACCTTC. Its protein is CASSQLSHGYTF. Based on the CDR3 plus reference TRBV3-1 and TRBJ1-2, the full variable domain is DTAVSQTPKYLVTQMGNDKSIKCEQNLGHDTMYWYKQDSKKFLKIMFSYNNKELIINETVPNRFSPKSPDKAHLNLHINSLELGDSAVYFCASSQLSHGYTFGSGTRLTVV.

This chain joins TRBV20-1 and TRBJ2-5; D may match TRBD1 or TRBD2 (5 bases each). Germline V CDR1 and CDR2: DFQATT, SNEGSKA (reference sequence). This CDR3 contains 11 residues. Written as DNA, the CDR3 is TGCGGAAAGATGGGGGTAGAGACCCAGTACTTC. This translates into CGKMGVETQYF.

V is TRBV3-1 and J is TRBJ2-3, with TRBD2 matching over 8 bases. Per the germline V gene, CDR1 is LGHDT and CDR2 is YNNKEL (reference sequence). This CDR3 has 18 residues. The trim removed 1 base at V and 2 bases at J, leaving 11 bases unmatched. The CDR3 spells CASSQARIGGASTDTQYF. As DNA, the CDR3 is TGTGCCAGCAGCCAAGCCCGAATCGGGGGGGCCTCCACAGATACGCAGTATTTT.

The chain carries TRBV15 and TRBJ1-1; no definite D call. The germline gives CDR1 LNHNV, CDR2 YYDKDF (reference sequence). Trimming pared 0 bases from V and 7 bases from J, leaving 12 bases between. The CDR3 is 14 amino acids. The CDR3 region has the DNA TGTGCCACCAGCAGAGATCTGGCAAGACTTGAAGCTTTCTTT. Protein: CATSRDLARLEAFF.

The rearrangement joins TRBV9 to TRBJ2-6; 7 nucleotides line up with TRBD1. The CDR3 length is 17 residues. V shed 4 bases and J 2 bases; nucleotides not matched to a gene: 9. The germline CDR1 and CDR2 sequences are SGDLS and YYNGEE. The CDR3 spells CASSPRQGRTGANVLTF. The CDR3 nucleotides are TGTGCCAGCAGCCCTCGACAGGGAAGGACTGGGGCCAACGTCCTGACTTTC.

The chain combines TRBV29-1 with TRBJ2-1, with TRBD2 matching 7 bases. The CDR3 consists of 12 residues. With V trimmed by 7 bases and J by 6 bases, 6 bases remained unmatched. Germline CDR1 is SQVTM and CDR2 is ANQGSEA. The CDR3 region is CSAGGGLNEQFF. In DNA form, the CDR3 reads TGCAGCGCCGGGGGAGGGCTCAATGAGCAGTTCTTC.

This chain's CDR3 is CASSVRGPGELFF. The CDR3 DNA follows: TGTGCCAGCAGTGTCAGAGGTCCCGGGGAGCTGTTTTTT. This chain links TRBV2 with TRBJ2-2; D is ambiguous. The ends were cut back, 4 bases at V and 6 bases at J, with 9 bases in the middle. This CDR3 contains 13 residues. The germline CDR1 and CDR2 sequences are SNHLY and FYNNEI.

The chain carries TRBV29-1 and TRBJ1-3, with D uncertain. The germline CDR1 and CDR2 sequences are SQVTM and ANQGSEA. V was clipped by 4 bases and J by 1 base, with 8 bases between them. The CDR3 length is 13 residues. DNA of the CDR3: TGCAGCGTTGCCTTGAGGTCTGGAAACACCATATATTTT. It yields the protein CSVALRSGNTIYF.

The chain combines TRBV6-5 with TRBJ2-5; 7 bases are a match to TRBD1. This CDR3 region has 15 residues. The J segment lost 5 bases and the V segment lost 5 bases, leaving 11 bases of the junction unmatched. The germline gives CDR1 MNHEY, CDR2 SVGAGI. The CDR3: CASSPNWTGRETQYF. CDR3 coding DNA: TGTGCCAGCAGTCCCAACTGGACAGGCCGGGAGACCCAGTACTTC.

The V gene is TRBV29-1, the J gene TRBJ1-1; possible D gene TRBD1, 6 bases. CDR1 is SQVTM, CDR2 ANQGSEA, per germline. The CDR3 has 14 residues. V was clipped by 6 bases and J by 0 bases, with 14 bases between them. The CDR3 DNA reads TGCAGCGTCGGATCGGGACACCTGAACACTGAAGCTTTCTTT. Translating it yields CSVGSGHLNTEAFF.

V gene TRBV12-3 or TRBV12-4 combines with J gene TRBJ2-1; TRBD2 aligns across 10 bases. V trimming: 6 bases; J trimming: 8 bases; junction bases outside the gene matches: 7. This CDR3 comprises 14 residues. DNA of the CDR3: TGTGCCAGCAGAACGAGCGGGGGGGTATATGAGCAGTTCTTC. Protein sequence: CASRTSGGVYEQFF.

This chain links TRBV11-2 with TRBJ2-1; possibly TRBD1 or TRBD2 for D (5 bases each). This CDR3 comprises 16 residues. V was clipped by 5 bases and J by 9 bases, with 23 bases between them. Germline V lookup: CDR1 SGHAT, CDR2 FQNNGV. The CDR3 reads CASSDPGPDRWREQFF. The CDR3 DNA reads as TGTGCCAGCAGCGACCCGGGACCAGATAGATGGCGTGAGCAGTTCTTC. Together with reference TRBV11-2 and TRBJ2-1, the CDR3 gives the full variable domain: EAGVAQSPRYKIIEKRQSVAFWCNPISGHATLYWYQQILGQGPKLLIQFQNNGVVDDSQLPKDRFSAERLKGVDSTLKIQPAKLEDSAVYLCASSDPGPDRWREQFFGPGTRLTVL.

The rearrangement joins TRBV2 to TRBJ2-3, with D possibly being TRBD2 (5 bases). The CDR3 extends over 14 amino acids. Germline V gives CDR1 SNHLY, CDR2 FYNNEI. V was cut by 5 bases and J by 2 bases, with 11 bases left in between. The CDR3 DNA reads TGTGCCAGCAGTAAAACCGGGGTCACAGATACGCAGTATTTT. Protein: CASSKTGVTDTQYF. The whole variable domain, remainder taken from reference TRBV2 and TRBJ2-3, is EPEVTQTPSHQVTQMGQEVILRCVPISNHLYFYWYRQILGQKVEFLVSFYNNEISEKSEIFDDQFSVERPDGSNFTLKIRSTKLEDSAMYFCASSKTGVTDTQYFGPGTRLTVL.

The chain carries TRBV7-2 and TRBJ2-6, with D perhaps TRBD1 or TRBD2 (5 bases each). The CDR3 has 13 residues. V was clipped by 6 bases and J by 6 bases, with 9 bases between them. Germline CDR1 SGHTA, CDR2 FQGNSA. The CDR3 is CASRRGAANVLTF. Written as DNA, the CDR3 is TGTGCCAGCAGGCGAGGGGCGGCCAACGTCCTGACTTTC.

The chain uses TRBV18 and TRBJ2-7; 10 nucleotides line up with TRBD1. Germline CDR1 KGHSH, CDR2 LQKENI. Trimming cost V 1 base and J 3 bases; bases outside gene matches: 3. The length of the CDR3 is 15 residues. CDR3 nucleotides: TGTGCCAGCTCACCACGAGACAGGGGGCTCTACGAGCAGTACTTC. Encoded protein: CASSPRDRGLYEQYF. Using reference TRBV18 and TRBJ2-7 for the parts outside the CDR3, the full variable domain is NAGVMQNPRHLVRRRGQEARLRCSPMKGHSHVYWYRQLPEEGLKFMVYLQKENIIDESGMPKERFSAEFPKEGPSILRIQQVVRGDSAAYFCASSPRDRGLYEQYFGPGTRLTVT.

V is TRBV30 and J is TRBJ2-2, with D possibly being TRBD2 (6 bases). Trimming cost V 2 bases and J 5 bases, with 12 bases left between them. The CDR3 covers 14 residues. Germline V gene data show CDR1 as GTSNPN and CDR2 as SVGIG (reference sequence). For the CDR3, the DNA is TGTGCCTGGAGTATGGGGGGATCTACCGGGGAGCTGTTTTTT. Protein: CAWSMGGSTGELFF. Combining the CDR3 with reference TRBV30 and TRBJ2-2 gives the whole variable domain SQTIHQWPATLVQPVGSPLSLECTVEGTSNPNLYWYRQAAGRGLQLLFYSVGIGQISSEVPQNLSASRPQDRQFILSSKKLLLSDSGFYLCAWSMGGSTGELFFGEGSRLTVL.

The chain couples TRBV25-1 to TRBJ1-1; D may be TRBD1 (6 bases). CDR3 size: 15 residues. Trimming shortened V by 1 base and J by 5 bases, and 14 bases separated the two germline ends. Germline loops: CDR1 MGHDK, CDR2 SYGVNS. The chain's CDR3 is CASSEFRGLETEAFF. CDR3 DNA: TGTGCCAGCAGTGAATTCAGGGGATTAGAGACTGAAGCTTTCTTT.

V and J are TRBV5-4 and TRBJ2-3; 8 nucleotides agree with TRBD2. The CDR3 spans 14 residues. Germline V gives CDR1 SGHNT, CDR2 YYREEE (reference sequence). V trimming: 9 bases; J trimming: 5 bases; junction bases outside the gene matches: 11. CDR3 protein: CATLPSGSLDTQYF. CDR3 bases: TGTGCCACCCTTCCTAGCGGGTCTCTAGATACGCAGTATTTT.

The genes are TRBV29-1 and TRBJ2-5, with TRBD1 matching 10 bases. Germline lookup yields CDR1 SQVTM and CDR2 ANQGSEA. Trimming took 5 bases from V and 5 from J; bases not matched to a gene: 5. The CDR3 is 13 residues long. The CDR3, as DNA: TGCAGCGTTTTCGGGACAGGGGACGAGACCCAGTACTTC. Its translation: CSVFGTGDETQYF.

The chain has TRBV5-4 and TRBJ2-5, with TRBD1 as a possible D gene (5 bases). V was pared by 3 bases and J by 2 bases, with 17 bases between. The germline V gene has CDR1 SGHNT and CDR2 YYREEE (reference sequence). The CDR3 is 16 residues long. CDR3 nucleotide sequence: TGTGCCAGCAGCTCGGACACTGATCCCGATCAAGAGACCCAGTACTTC. Its translation is CASSSDTDPDQETQYF.

This chain joins TRBV9 and TRBJ2-1; 9 bases fit TRBD2. The CDR3 has 15 amino acids. Germline V gene lookup returns CDR1 SGDLS and CDR2 YYNGEE. V trimming: 3 bases; J trimming: 4 bases; junction bases outside the gene matches: 5. The CDR3 region has the DNA TGTGCCAGCAGCGAACGACTAGCGGCGTACAATGAGCAGTTCTTC. It is translated as CASSERLAAYNEQFF. The complete variable domain, with remaining parts taken from reference TRBV9 and TRBJ2-1, reads DSGVTQTPKHLITATGQRVTLRCSPRSGDLSVYWYQQSLDQGLQFLIQYYNGEERAKGNILERFSAQQFPDLHSELNLSSLELGDSALYFCASSERLAAYNEQFFGPGTRLTVL.